Shown below are 26 T cell receptor beta chains from a single sample sequenced in a study of T cell repertoires in cytomegalovirus infection. TCRdb re-derived calls from the reads in MiXCR, one entry per CDR3 protein. The sample has under 850,000 distinct CDR3 sequences, roughly 36% seen once. The sequencing sample was made of PBMCs. The source of these receptors is a human donor in good health (CMV status not recorded). Some clones in this sample may be carry-over from other donors' samples.

This clonotype was picked up a small number of times. DNA of the CDR3: TGTGCCAGCAGTGAATATGGAGCGGGTGCCTACAATGAGCAGTTCTTC. Encoded protein: CASSEYGAGAYNEQFF. V and J are TRBV6-1 and TRBJ2-1; weak D call: TRBD2 (6 bases). Germline loops: CDR1 MNHNS, CDR2 SASEGT. V lost 2 bases to trimming and J lost 2 bases, with 13 bases between them. This CDR3 is built from 16 residues.

The chain has TRBV10-2 and TRBJ1-1; 9 bases line up with TRBD1. Unmatched junction bases numbered 16, after V lost 10 bases and J lost 7 bases. Looked up from germline, CDR1 is WSHSY and CDR2 is SAAADI. This CDR3 spans 15 amino acids. CDR3 sequence (DNA): TGCGCCACTCACCTGGGACAGGGCGAGTTGGATGAAGCTTTCTTT. It encodes CATHLGQGELDEAFF.

The CDR3 bases are TGTGCCAGCAGTTACTTTCCTCGCACAGGGGTTCCCGGGGAGCTGTTTTTT. Amino acids: CASSYFPRTGVPGELFF. This chain joins TRBV6-6 and TRBJ2-2; 7 bases map to TRBD1. This CDR3 region has 17 residues. Looked up from germline, CDR1 is MNHNY and CDR2 is SVGAGI (reference sequence). Trimming removed 1 base from V and 6 bases from J; junction bases left unmatched: 11.

V gene TRBV28 combines with J gene TRBJ2-2; D is possibly TRBD1 or TRBD2 (5 bases each). Trimming cost V 7 bases and J 6 bases, with 21 bases left between them. Germline V gene sequence: CDR1 MDHEN, CDR2 SYDVKM. The CDR3 extends over 16 amino acids. Here the CDR3 reads CASNPAGKGMAGELFF. The DNA of the CDR3 is TGTGCCAGCAACCCTGCCGGGAAGGGGATGGCCGGGGAGCTGTTTTTT.

A few counts support this clonotype. J is TRBJ2-5 and V is TRBV4-1; 7 positions match TRBD1. CDR1 is MGHRA and CDR2 is YSYEKL in the germline V gene. V lost 1 base to trimming and J lost 5 bases; unmatched junction nucleotides: 7. CDR3 length: 15 residues. CDR3 in DNA: TGCGCCAGCAGCCAAGTCGACAGGGAAGGGGAGACCCAGTACTTC. Protein sequence: CASSQVDREGETQYF.

The CDR3 protein is CASSSSGARYGYTF. In DNA form, the CDR3 reads TGTGCCAGTAGTTCCTCAGGGGCCCGCTATGGCTACACCTTC. The chain carries TRBV19 and TRBJ1-2; D possibly corresponds to TRBD1 (6 bases). This CDR3 contains 14 residues. V lost 5 bases and J 4 bases, leaving 14 bases between the germline ends. Germline CDR1 is LNHDA and CDR2 is SQIVND (reference sequence).

The chain couples TRBV7-3 to TRBJ2-5; TRBD2 matches at 11 bases. J gave up 5 bases and V 4 bases, and 6 bases lay outside the gene matches. Germline CDR1 reads SGHTA; CDR2 reads FQGTGA. The length of the CDR3 is 15 residues. For the CDR3, the DNA is TGTGCCAGCAGCTATAGCGGGGGGGACGCTGAGACCCAGTACTTC. It translates to CASSYSGGDAETQYF.

This clonotype was counted a few times. The V call is TRBV5-5, the J call TRBJ2-5, with TRBD1 identical over 7 bases. The CDR3 covers 15 residues. Germline-derived CDR1 and CDR2 are SGHKS and YYEKEE (reference sequence). Losses at the gene ends were 7 bases for V and 5 bases for J; bases not matched to a gene: 14. The CDR3 spells CASREEGARKETQYF. CDR3 DNA: TGTGCCAGCCGAGAAGAGGGGGCGAGGAAGGAGACCCAGTACTTC. Drawing the rest from reference TRBV5-5 and TRBJ2-5, the complete variable domain is DAGVTQSPTHLIKTRGQQVTLRCSPISGHKSVSWYQQVLGQGPQFIFQYYEKEERGRGNFPDRFSARQFPNYSSELNVNALLLGDSALYLCASREEGARKETQYFGPGTRLLVL.

The chain has TRBV19 and TRBJ2-5; TRBD1 might be the D (6 bases). Germline V lookup: CDR1 LNHDA, CDR2 SQIVND (reference sequence). The ends were cut back, 5 bases at V and 0 bases at J, with 19 bases in the middle. There are 17 residues in the CDR3. The CDR3 DNA follows: TGTGCCAGTAGTGGATCACAGGGAGAGGGGTACCAAGAGACCCAGTACTTC. Its translation is CASSGSQGEGYQETQYF.

The chain is built from TRBV30 and TRBJ1-4, with D unclear. The germline V gene has CDR1 GTSNPN and CDR2 SVGIG (reference sequence). CDR3 length: 13 amino acids. The V end lost 3 bases, the J end lost 0 bases, and 5 bases lay between the germline ends. CDR3 DNA sequence: TGTGCCTGGAGAGGGACAACTAATGAAAAACTGTTTTTT. Translating it yields CAWRGTTNEKLFF.

This clonotype has just a few counts. The chain recombines TRBV27 with TRBJ2-7; the D call may be TRBD1 or TRBD2 (5 bases each). This CDR3 is 15 amino acids long. Germline CDR1 reads MNHEY; CDR2 reads SMNVEV (reference sequence). V lost 3 bases and J 7 bases, leaving 19 bases between the germline ends. CDR3 DNA sequence: TGTGCCAGCAGTTTGGGGGACGGAGTCTCCGGAGAGCAGTACTTC. This sequence encodes CASSLGDGVSGEQYF.

On this clonotype: One end of the junction does not line up with germline, which may come from a read error. The V and J genes are TRBV5-3 and TRBJ2-3; a weak D match, TRBD2 (6 bases). TRBV5-3 is classed as an ORF, of uncertain function. The CDR3 is made up of 14 amino acids. The CDR3 coding sequence is TGTGCCAGCAGCTGGGGGGACTCGTTCGATACGCAGTATTTT. Translated: CASSWGDSFDTQYF.

The chain couples TRBV15 to TRBJ1-2, with D tentatively TRBD1 (5 bases). The CDR3 contains 14 residues. With 0 bases removed from V and 4 bases from J, the gap between germline ends came to 9 bases. From germline, CDR1 is LNHNV and CDR2 YYDKDF (reference sequence). In nucleotides, the CDR3 is TGTGCCACCAGCAGAGATCCACAGGCCTATGGCTACACCTTC. Residues: CATSRDPQAYGYTF.

This clonotype was seen ten or more times. The genes are TRBV11-2 and TRBJ2-1, with D possibly matching TRBD2 (5 bases). CDR1 is SGHAT and CDR2 is FQNNGV in the germline V gene. The CDR3 spans 14 residues. V was clipped by 5 bases and J by 8 bases, with 16 bases between them. The CDR3 reads CASSPRTGLHEQFF. The CDR3 DNA reads TGTGCCAGCAGCCCCAGGACTGGTCTGCATGAGCAGTTCTTC.

The genes are TRBV7-9 and TRBJ1-2, with D unresolved. Germline V gene data show CDR1 as SEHNR and CDR2 as FQNEAQ (reference sequence). Trimming stripped 5 bases from V and 8 bases from J, with 12 bases between. CDR3 length: 12 residues. The CDR3 DNA follows: TGTGCCAGCAGCCCTCAAGAGGACGGCTACACCTTC. Translated: CASSPQEDGYTF.

The J gene is TRBJ2-1, the V gene TRBV6-1, with 7 bases fitting TRBD1. CDR1 MNHNS and CDR2 SASEGT come from the germline V gene. Germline trimming cut 10 bases from V and 1 base from J; bases unmatched to any gene: 10. The CDR3 loop spans 15 amino acids. The CDR3 region is CAIVDRPQSYNEQFF. The CDR3 region has the DNA TGTGCCATCGTGGACAGGCCCCAGTCCTACAATGAGCAGTTCTTC.

This clonotype was seen repeatedly, ten times or more. The chain uses TRBV7-2 and TRBJ1-5; 7 bases fit TRBD1. This CDR3 is 15 amino acids long. The V and J ends lost 5 bases and 1 base, in that order; junction bases with no gene match: 5. Germline V CDR1 and CDR2: SGHTA, FQGNSA. The CDR3 sequence: CASSPQGGSNQPQHF. The CDR3 coding sequence is TGTGCCAGCAGCCCTCAGGGGGGGAGCAATCAGCCCCAGCATTTT.

As regards this clonotype: Because the CDR3 is missing its conserved closing phenylalanine or tryptophan, this is likely a read error. CDR3 coding DNA: TGTGCCAGCAGTTCCCCCGGGACTAGCGGGGCCTCATACAATGAGCAGTTCTTA. Translation gives CASSSPGTSGASYNEQFL. The chain uses TRBV28 and TRBJ2-1; TRBD2 agrees at 13 bases. CDR1 is MDHEN, CDR2 SYDVKM, per germline. The CDR3 extends over 18 amino acids. Losses at the gene ends were 4 bases for V and 4 bases for J; bases not matched to a gene: 10.

This clonotype came up a few times. This chain joins TRBV6-6 and TRBJ1-5; D is unclear. The ends were cut back, 2 bases at V and 4 bases at J, with 12 bases in the middle. Germline assignment: CDR1 MNHNY and CDR2 SVGAGI (reference sequence). The CDR3 covers 15 residues. CDR3 amino acids: CASSYSGERNQPQHF. CDR3 coding DNA: TGTGCCAGCAGTTACAGCGGGGAAAGGAATCAGCCCCAGCATTTT.

This chain uses TRBV20-1 with TRBJ1-1; D is unresolved. Germline V gene sequence: CDR1 DFQATT, CDR2 SNEGSKA (reference sequence). Deletions cut 2 bases from V and 2 bases from J, with 15 bases between. This CDR3 has 15 amino acids. The CDR3 loop is CSARSGPTYNTEAFF. The DNA of the CDR3 is TGCAGTGCTAGAAGCGGACCTACGTACAACACTGAAGCTTTCTTT.

CDR3 bases: TGTGCCAGCAGATCCCCGGGACCTGGGGCCAACGTCCTGACTTTC. This gives the protein CASRSPGPGANVLTF. V is TRBV28 and J is TRBJ2-6, with D perhaps given as TRBD1 or TRBD2 (5 bases each). The CDR3 is 15 amino acids. V lost 6 bases and J lost 2, with 11 bases in between. CDR1 is MDHEN and CDR2 is SYDVKM in the germline V gene.

The chain combines TRBV12-3 or TRBV12-4 with TRBJ1-1; no definite D call. The CDR3 covers 15 residues. The V and J ends lost 2 bases and 5 bases respectively, with 15 bases between them. CDR3 bases: TGTGCCAGCAGTTTACGTGGGCTGGGCAGGACTGAAGCTTTCTTT. It translates to CASSLRGLGRTEAFF.

J is TRBJ2-3 and V is TRBV20-1, with TRBD2 identical over 12 bases. The V segment lost 5 bases and the J segment 6 bases; nucleotides outside the gene matches: 9. CDR3 length: 15 residues. CDR1 DFQATT and CDR2 SNEGSKA come from the germline V gene (reference sequence). The CDR3 region is CSAQPTSGRPDTQYF. The CDR3 DNA is TGCAGTGCTCAACCCACTAGCGGGAGGCCGGATACGCAGTATTTT.

Only a few counts were recorded for this clonotype. J is TRBJ1-1 and V is TRBV5-1; D is perhaps TRBD1 (6 bases). The CDR3 is 14 amino acids. The germline V gene encodes CDR1 SGHRS and CDR2 YFSETQ. Trimming removed 0 bases at V and 11 bases at J, with 17 bases between. The chain's CDR3 is CASSLELQGSGAFF. The CDR3, as DNA: TGCGCCAGCAGCTTGGAACTACAGGGAAGCGGGGCTTTCTTT.

This clonotype showed up just a few times. The chain has TRBV20-1 and TRBJ2-3, with D tentatively TRBD1 (5 bases). CDR1 and CDR2 (germline): DFQATT, SNEGSKA (reference sequence). The germline V and J ends were trimmed by 7 bases and 4 bases, with 15 bases remaining between them. The length of the CDR3 is 13 residues. The CDR3 reads CSGINVGADTQYF. In nucleotides, the CDR3 is TGCAGTGGCATCAACGTAGGGGCAGATACGCAGTATTTT.

The chain employs TRBV19 and TRBJ2-2, with 9 bases matching TRBD2. Germline V lookup: CDR1 LNHDA, CDR2 SQIVND (reference sequence). This CDR3 comprises 18 residues. V lost 1 base to trimming and J lost 0 bases; unmatched junction nucleotides: 6. The CDR3 nucleotides read TGTGCCAGTAGTATAGCAGGACTAGCGTTTACGAACACCGGGGAGCTGTTTTTT. This sequence encodes CASSIAGLAFTNTGELFF.